The next 8 T cell receptor beta chains were all read from a single sample in a study of OX40 agonist ivuxolimab in advanced cancers. The method was immunoSEQ multiplex PCR; TCRdb's version includes in-frame clones alone and lacks a portion of them. The sample contains about 60,000 clones, roughly four fifths of which appear only once. Sequenced here: CD4+ or CD8+ T cells sorted from blood, sampled in a trial of the OX40 agonist ivuxolimab. These receptors came from an adult with an advanced solid tumor such as melanoma, head and neck, liver or kidney cancer.

The chain uses TRBV27 and TRBJ2-4; D not certain. The CDR3 consists of 12 residues. V shed 3 bases and J shed 7 bases, with 7 bases lying between them. CDR1 is MNHEY, CDR2 SMNVEV, per germline (reference sequence). The CDR3 DNA follows: TGTGCCAGCAGTTTGGCCGGGAACATTCAGTACTTC. The encoded protein is CASSLAGNIQYF.

The chain links TRBV4-1 to TRBJ2-1; TRBD2 aligns across 9 bases. J gave up 12 bases and V 1 base, and 13 bases lay outside the gene matches. The CDR3 contains 16 residues. Looked up from germline, CDR1 is MGHRA and CDR2 is YSYEKL. The CDR3: CASSQVSSGTEWGQFF. CDR3 sequence (DNA): TGCGCCAGCAGCCAAGTGTCTAGCGGGACCGAATGGGGGCAGTTCTTC.

This chain links TRBV28 with TRBJ1-4; 10 bases map to TRBD1. J gave up 10 bases and V 2 bases, and 7 bases lay outside the gene matches. The CDR3 totals 15 residues. The V gene's germline CDR1 is MDHEN and CDR2 SYDVKM. CDR3 in amino acids: CASSLRGTGAPKLFF. CDR3 nucleotide sequence: TGTGCCAGCAGTTTAAGGGGGACAGGGGCGCCAAAACTGTTTTTT.

The chain carries TRBV29-1 and TRBJ2-4, with D tentatively TRBD1 (6 bases). V shed 4 bases and J shed 0 bases, with 22 bases lying between them. This CDR3 comprises 18 residues. The germline gives CDR1 SQVTM, CDR2 ANQGSEA. The CDR3 coding sequence is TGCAGCGTTGTCGGGACACCGTCCACCGAACTAGCCAAAAACATTCAGTACTTC. This sequence encodes CSVVGTPSTELAKNIQYF.

This clone showed up just a few times. V and J are TRBV12-5 and TRBJ2-2; TRBD2 agrees at 14 bases. J lost 4 bases, V lost 6 bases, and 1 base had no gene match. CDR1 and CDR2 from the germline V gene are LGHNT and FRNRAP. The CDR3 sequence is 15 residues long. The CDR3 reads CASGGLAGATGELFF. The CDR3 DNA reads TGTGCTAGTGGGGGACTAGCGGGAGCCACCGGGGAGCTGTTTTTT.

The chain links TRBV7-2 to TRBJ2-1, with TRBD1 as a possible D gene (7 bases). CDR1 and CDR2 from the germline V gene are SGHTA and FQGNSA. The V end lost 1 base, the J end lost 6 bases, and 22 bases lay between the germline ends. This CDR3 has 18 residues. CDR3 residues: CASSLGQTTGLGGNEQFF. The CDR3 DNA sequence: TGTGCCAGCAGCTTAGGACAGACGACAGGGCTGGGGGGCAATGAGCAGTTCTTC.

The chain is built from TRBV11-3 and TRBJ1-2; no clear D gene. Trimming pared 0 bases from V and 3 bases from J, leaving 5 bases between. This CDR3 is 13 amino acids long. Germline V CDR1 and CDR2: SGHNT, YENEEA. The CDR3 bases are TGTGCCAGCAGCTTAGATCACGACTATGGCTACACCTTC. This translates into CASSLDHDYGYTF.

The chain carries TRBV25-1 and TRBJ1-5; unclear D gene. Germline values: CDR1 MGHDK, CDR2 SYGVNS. This CDR3 contains 12 residues. V gave up 5 bases and J gave up 5 bases, with 7 bases separating them. The CDR3 DNA is TGTGCCAGCAGTTCCTGGGATCAGCCCCAGCATTTT. Its protein is CASSSWDQPQHF.